This T cell receptor beta chain was observed in a study of blood T cell repertoires in COVID-19. Turning to the study itself: The samples span acute and convalescent COVID-19 from the United States, Italy and Spain. PBMCs, B-cell-depleted T cells, or T cells provided the cDNA or gDNA that made up the material.

As originally analysed: Amplification from reference gene primers served as the basis for estimated nucleated cell counts. The method was immunoSEQ multiplex PCR; TCRdb's version includes in-frame clones alone and lacks a portion of them. D and trimming come from the DNA, and the V and J calls and clone size come from that table. The profile shows roughly 66,000 clones, approximately 92% of them singletons. This clone showed up just once. Trimming took off 6 bases at V and 4 bases at J, with 16 bases between the two ends. Germline CDR1 and CDR2: MDHEN and SYDVKM. The CDR3 is 14 residues long. This TCR was sampled from a human donor with active COVID-19. The donor label of this sample is uncertain. The chain employs TRBV28 and TRBJ2-7; D call uncertain. What was sequenced was peripheral blood. The CDR3 sequence: CASSPGLGRYEQYF. The CDR3 DNA reads as TGTGCCAGCAGCCCTGGATTGGGCAGGTACGAGCAGTACTTC.